The sequence of this TCR beta chain was determined in a study of blood T cell repertoires in COVID-19. The length of the CDR3 is 14 residues. The V segment lost 5 bases and the J segment 4 bases; nucleotides outside the gene matches: 5. Germline-derived CDR1 and CDR2 are MDHEN and SYDVKM. The assay was immunoSEQ multiplex PCR, and TCRdb's table has in-frame clones only and misses some. The repertoire includes over 100,000 clones, 75% to 85% of them detected once, and 6.5% to 10% sits in the top ten. This clone was counted a few times. At the DNA level, this CDR3 is encoded by other sequences in the same sample as well.

This TCR derives from an older man with acute or convalescent COVID-19. The sequenced sample was peripheral blood. The J gene is TRBJ2-5, the V gene TRBV28, with 9 bases fitting TRBD1. As DNA, the CDR3 is TGTGCCAGCAGTCGGGACAGGGTGAGAGAGACCCAGTACTTC. Amino acids: CASSRDRVRETQYF.